One sample yielded the 9 T cell receptor beta chains listed below, sequenced in a study of cytomegalovirus exposure and HLA in healthy donors. In the PCR, 60 Vbeta and 13 Jbeta primers were used. Assay used: immunoSEQ multiplex PCR; TCRdb lists only in-frame clones, some missing. The repertoire table contains over 100,000 clones. The sequenced sample consisted of PBMCs. These receptors all stem from a man aged 18 to 35 in good health and CMV-seronegative.

The chain recombines TRBV5-5 with TRBJ2-4; TRBD1 aligns across 7 bases. There are 17 residues in the CDR3. The V gene's germline CDR1 is SGHKS and CDR2 YYEKEE (reference sequence). V was clipped by 0 bases and J by 3 bases; unmatched bases: 9. The chain's CDR3 is CASSLEGAAGNKNIQYF. The DNA for the CDR3 is TGTGCCAGCAGCTTGGAGGGGGCCGCAGGGAACAAAAACATTCAGTACTTC.

A note on this clone: One end of the junction fails to match germline, which may point to a read error. The chain joins TRBV27 to TRBJ2-1, with D maybe TRBD1 (7 bases). The CDR3 runs to 12 residues. CDR1 and CDR2 from the germline V gene are MNHEY and SMNVEV (reference sequence). The CDR3 bases are TGTGCCAGCAGTCCCCTTAGGGCCAGGGGGGTCTTC. It yields the protein CASSPLRARGVF.

The chain recombines TRBV5-1 with TRBJ1-2, with TRBD1 matching 9 bases. V shed 4 bases and J 7 bases; nucleotides not matched to a gene: 2. Germline CDR1 and CDR2: SGHRS and YFSETQ. This CDR3 is 12 amino acids long. The DNA of the CDR3 is TGCGCCAGCAGCCTGGACAGGGGTGGCTACACCTTC. It codes for CASSLDRGGYTF.

This chain's CDR3 is CASSEDRGLGANVLTF. As DNA, the CDR3 is TGTGCCAGCAGTGAGGACAGGGGGCTTGGGGCCAACGTCCTGACTTTC. The chain links TRBV6-1 to TRBJ2-6; TRBD1 matches at 11 bases. The germline gives CDR1 MNHNS, CDR2 SASEGT. V lost 3 bases, J lost 3 bases, and 1 base stayed unmatched. The CDR3 extends over 16 amino acids.

V is TRBV2 and J is TRBJ2-5; possibly TRBD1 for D (5 bases). Germline loops: CDR1 SNHLY, CDR2 FYNNEI. The CDR3 is 13 residues long. Between the trimmed V and J ends, which lost 4 bases and 1 base, there was a span of 7 bases. The CDR3 nucleotides are TGTGCCAGCAGTGGACAGAGCCAAGAGACCCAGTACTTC. This gives the protein CASSGQSQETQYF.

The J gene is TRBJ2-5, the V gene TRBV5-4; no reliable D call. The germline CDR1 and CDR2 sequences are SGHNT and YYREEE (reference sequence). The CDR3 runs 14 residues. Trimming removed 3 bases from V and 1 base from J, with 10 bases in between. CDR3: CASSSTTGQETQYF. The CDR3 region has the DNA TGTGCCAGCAGCTCAACAACGGGCCAAGAGACCCAGTACTTC.

The J gene is TRBJ2-3, the V gene TRBV7-9; maybe TRBD1 (5 bases). The germline gives CDR1 SEHNR, CDR2 FQNEAQ (reference sequence). This CDR3 contains 15 residues. Trimming pared 6 bases from V and 2 bases from J, leaving 15 bases between. The CDR3 is CASSSRQFSTDTQYF. CDR3 nucleotide sequence: TGTGCCAGCAGTTCTAGACAGTTCTCCACAGATACGCAGTATTTT.

This chain connects TRBV5-4 to TRBJ2-5, with TRBD2 matching over 7 bases. The CDR3 runs 13 residues. Germline loops: CDR1 SGHNT, CDR2 YYREEE (reference sequence). The V and J ends lost 4 bases and 5 bases, in that order; junction bases with no gene match: 5. CDR3 nucleotide sequence: TGTGCCAGCAGCACAGCGGGAATTGAGACCCAGTACTTC. Its translation: CASSTAGIETQYF.

The chain employs TRBV4-1 and TRBJ1-5; TRBD1 might be the D (5 bases). This CDR3 contains 14 residues. V lost 9 bases, J lost 1 base, and 13 bases lay in between. Germline values: CDR1 MGHRA, CDR2 YSYEKL. The DNA of the CDR3 is TGCGCCAGTACAAACCCAGGGAGCAATCAGCCCCAGCATTTT. Encoded protein: CASTNPGSNQPQHF.